This TCR beta chain was sequenced during a study of blood T cell repertoires in COVID-19. Study-level background: Material from acute and convalescent COVID-19 was sourced from the United States, Italy and Spain. From T cells, B-cell-depleted T cells, or PBMCs came the material, which was cDNA or gDNA.

As handled by the study authors: Reference gene primer amplification yielded estimated nucleated cell counts. Profiling relied on immunoSEQ multiplex PCR, and the TCRdb table lists in-frame clones only, not all of them. That table supplies the V and J calls and clone size; D and trimming were determined from the DNA. The sample consists of under 150,000 clones, 80% to 85% of them appearing once. In germline, CDR1 is KGHDR, CDR2 SFDVKD. Trimming cost V 9 bases and J 3 bases, with 14 bases left between them. The CDR3 extends over 13 amino acids. Material for sequencing was peripheral blood. The source of this sequence is a man aged 55 to 70 with acute or convalescent COVID-19. This chain links TRBV24-1 with TRBJ2-7, with D tentatively TRBD1 (6 bases). CDR3 amino acids: CATSVHRVYEQYF. In DNA, the CDR3 is TGTGCCACCTCGGTCCACAGGGTCTACGAGCAGTACTTC.